This T cell receptor beta chain was sequenced during a study of vaccination effects on CD4 cells after COVID-19. Overall study results and limits: Substantial clonal contraction characterized both infection- and vaccine-induced clones late after vaccination.

Germline V CDR1 and CDR2: ENHRY, SYGVKD. CDR3 length: 12 amino acids. V was cut by 3 bases and J by 3 bases, with 6 bases left in between. With regard to this clone: Its specificity is not known.

Sequenced by immunoSEQ multiplex PCR; TCRdb stores in-frame clones only, minus some. The sample records under 85,000 clones, roughly 74% being singletons. Antigen-specific CD4+ T cells were expanded with viral peptide pools in the ViraFEST assay before sequencing. Once cultured for roughly 10 days, the cells underwent separation to obtain CD4+ T cells. None of these healthy vaccinees had been infected with SARS-CoV-2 before vaccination. Researchers reported culturing approximately 1.8 million PBMC in each well, adding around 10 IU/ml IL-2 and 10 ug/ml peptides. The sample here was CD4+ T cells from PBMCs cultured with HCoV-229E spike peptides, taken before COVID-19 vaccination. The rearrangement joins TRBV10-3 to TRBJ2-7; D remains ambiguous. This TCR came from a human donor who received a COVID-19 vaccine. In DNA form, the CDR3 reads TGTGCCATCAGTGATCCCAACTACGAGCAGTACGTC. Encoded protein: CAISDPNYEQYV.